The 3 T cell receptor beta chains in this list originate from one sample, sequenced in a study of patients and donors after allogeneic stem cell transplantation. TCRdb itself ran the RT-PCR reads through MiXCR, one entry per CDR3 protein. The sample contains 25,000 to 35,000 distinct CDR3 sequences, approximately 6.3% of which appear only once. The sequenced sample consisted of blood, either unsorted or a sorted T cell fraction (not recorded which). These receptors were collected from a human donor who was either an allogeneic HSCT recipient or a stem cell or donor lymphocyte infusion donor (not recorded which). It is not recorded whose cells these are; they may come from a transplant donor.

The chain links TRBV10-2 to TRBJ2-4; D gene unclear. This CDR3 comprises 15 residues. Germline V gene data show CDR1 as WSHSY and CDR2 as SAAADI. The germline V and J ends were trimmed by 2 bases and 0 bases, with 8 bases remaining between them. The CDR3 nucleotides are TGCGCCAGCAGTGAGCTTAACCTAGCCAAAAACATTCAGTACTTC. Protein: CASSELNLAKNIQYF.

The table lists this clonotype with a few counts. The rearrangement joins TRBV6-6 to TRBJ2-7, with 11 bases identical to TRBD1. The CDR3 has 15 amino acids. Losses at the gene ends were 4 bases for V and 3 bases for J; bases not matched to a gene: 5. Germline V CDR1 and CDR2: MNHNY, SVGAGI (reference sequence). CDR3 sequence: CASSSGQGAIYEQYF. The DNA of the CDR3 is TGTGCCAGCAGTTCTGGACAGGGGGCGATCTACGAGCAGTACTTC.

The chain has TRBV3-1 and TRBJ1-3; D remains unclear. Germline CDR1 LGHDT, CDR2 YNNKEL (reference sequence). The CDR3 totals 13 residues. The V gene lost 0 bases and the J gene lost 0 bases, with 0 bases spanning the gap. The DNA for the CDR3 is TGTGCCAGCAGCCAAGACTCTGGAAACACCATATATTTT. Residues: CASSQDSGNTIYF.